What follows is one T cell receptor (beta chain) and its context. Its target is not known. Trimming left V 1 base short and J 8 bases short, with 14 bases between. The germline V gene has CDR1 LNHDA and CDR2 SQIVND (reference sequence). There are 14 residues in the CDR3. The data were taken from a study of cytomegalovirus exposure and HLA in healthy donors. Regarding the study as a whole: Accounts indicate the classifier identified cytomegalovirus status with strong specificity and sensitivity.

The PCR contained 60 Vbeta and 13 Jbeta primers. This table comes from immunoSEQ multiplex PCR, and its TCRdb copy is limited to in-frame clones, with some not included. The sample includes 54,000 or so clones, approximately 63% of them seen just once. The chain carries TRBV19 and TRBJ1-2; D may be TRBD1 (6 bases). The TCR comes from an older woman in good health and CMV-seropositive. Input material: PBMCs. Here the CDR3 reads CASSIVNRVDGYTF. CDR3 coding DNA: TGTGCCAGTAGTATAGTCAACAGGGTGGACGGCTACACCTTC. The complete variable domain, with remaining parts taken from reference TRBV19 and TRBJ1-2, reads DGGITQSPKYLFRKEGQNVTLSCEQNLNHDAMYWYRQDPGQGLRLIYYSQIVNDFQKGDIAEGYSVSREKKESFPLTVTSAQKNPTAFYLCASSIVNRVDGYTFGSGTRLTVV.